In this sample, the clone carrying this TCR beta chain turned up many times. Its antigen is not known. The data are from a study of neurological immune-mediated disorders. Study conclusions and caveats: None of the CDR3 amino acid sequences in expanded clones turned up in more than one subject, which points to private repertoires in all groups.

Per the germline V gene, CDR1 is LGHNA and CDR2 is YNFKEQ. V was clipped by 3 bases and J by 2 bases, with 10 bases between them. CDR3 length: 14 residues. A total of 2 million PBMCs stored at -80 degrees C provided the unsorted libraries. The cDNA came from 5'RACE with 10-nucleotide random UMIs. TCRdb used MiXCR to reprocess the 5' RACE reads, holding one entry per CDR3 protein. The sample includes roughly 62,000 distinct CDR3 sequences, approximately 3.7% of them seen just once. The sequence was obtained from a woman in her forties or fifties with multiple sclerosis. The specimen was PBMCs. The chain has TRBV4-2 and TRBJ2-5, with D perhaps TRBD1 (6 bases). CDR3 DNA sequence: TGTGCCAGCAGCCACCCCCAGGGGCAAGAGACCCAGTACTTC. Protein: CASSHPQGQETQYF.